This T cell receptor (beta chain) was captured in a study of blood T cell repertoires in COVID-19. Background on the study: The United States, Italy and Spain provided the acute and convalescent COVID-19 samples.

Original data processing: Reference gene primer amplification yielded estimated nucleated cell counts. Some clones are missing from TCRdb's copy, which holds only in-frame ones; the method was immunoSEQ multiplex PCR. V, J and clone size are taken as reported in that table, and D and trimming were inferred from the DNA itself. The table records some 22,000 clones, roughly 83% of them present only once. This TCR was recovered from a human donor with active COVID-19. The donor label of this sample is uncertain. The sample consisted of peripheral blood.

The CDR3 region has the DNA TGTGCCAGTAGACAGACTAGCGTCAGCCAAGAGACCCAGTACTTC. Translated: CASRQTSVSQETQYF. The rearrangement uses TRBV19 and TRBJ2-5; the match to TRBD2 covers 8 bases. V lost 6 bases and J lost 1; bases outside the gene matches: 7. Germline lookup yields CDR1 LNHDA and CDR2 SQIVND (reference sequence). The CDR3 covers 15 residues.